Shown below are 23 T cell receptor beta chains from a single sample sequenced in a study of CXCR3-negative and CXCR3-positive naive CD8 T cells. The TRB libraries of cDNA were built by UMI-labeled 5' RACE. TCRdb reprocessed the 5' RACE reads and keeps a single row for each CDR3 protein, giving no DNA. The ten most abundant clones cover less than 0.55% of a sample with over 100,000 distinct CDR3 sequences. The sample comprised naive CXCR3- CD8+ T cells from blood. As to subset: CD45RO-CCR7+CD27+CD95- naive CD8+ T cells lacking CXCR3 (TNR3-). All receptors come from a human donor in good health. Some clones in this sample may be carry-over from other donors' samples.

CDR3 residues: CASSLVTALWETQYF. V is TRBV5-5 and J is TRBJ2-5; TCRdb returns TRBD1, unconfirmable since there is no DNA. Germline loops: CDR1 SGHKS, CDR2 YYEKEE (reference sequence). This CDR3 has 15 amino acids.

The V gene is TRBV4-3, the J gene TRBJ2-1. The CDR3 is 15 residues long. Per the germline V gene, CDR1 is LGHNA and CDR2 is YSLEER. This CDR3 reads CASSHGGSSYNEQFF.

This chain joins TRBV10-3 and TRBJ2-7; the D call from TCRdb, TRBD1, cannot be confirmed without DNA. This CDR3 region has 17 residues. Germline CDR1 and CDR2: ENHRY and SYGVKD. CDR3 region: CAISESTDRGAIYEQYF.

The V and J genes are TRBV28 and TRBJ2-7; checking the TCRdb D call of TRBD1 is not possible without DNA. Germline CDR1 is MDHEN and CDR2 is SYDVKM. This CDR3 has 15 residues. The CDR3 reads CASSLGLQGPYEQYF.

This sequence joins TRBV12-3 or TRBV12-4 and TRBJ2-2. The CDR3 covers 18 residues. The CDR3 here is CASSFTLMTVRDTGELFF.

This CDR3 reads CASSAESGLRVDTQYF. The J gene is TRBJ2-3, the V gene TRBV5-1; the D call of TRBD1 rests on TCRdb alone, since no DNA is present to check it. The CDR3 sequence is 16 residues long. Germline loops: CDR1 SGHRS, CDR2 YFSETQ.

The chain combines TRBV27 with TRBJ2-1; TCRdb returns TRBD2, unconfirmable since there is no DNA. Germline values: CDR1 MNHEY, CDR2 SMNVEV (reference sequence). The CDR3 loop spans 15 amino acids. The CDR3 is CASSPAAGAYNEQFF.

V gene TRBV27 combines with J gene TRBJ2-7; TCRdb designates TRBD1, a call that cannot be tested without DNA. This CDR3 comprises 12 residues. Germline CDR1 is MNHEY and CDR2 is SMNVEV (reference sequence). CDR3 residues: CASSSGQGAQYF.

The chain carries TRBV7-9 and TRBJ2-7; absent DNA, TCRdb's TRBD1 call cannot be checked. From germline, CDR1 is SEHNR and CDR2 FQNEAQ (reference sequence). The CDR3 is 15 residues long. The CDR3 sequence: CASSPPGTAYNEQYF.

The genes are TRBV29-1 and TRBJ2-5. The CDR3 contains 13 residues. Germline assignment: CDR1 SQVTM and CDR2 ANQGSEA. The CDR3 sequence is CSVDVRSWETQYF.

This chain joins TRBV5-1 and TRBJ1-1. CDR3 size: 16 residues. Germline V lookup: CDR1 SGHRS, CDR2 YFSETQ. CDR3 sequence: CASSLGTGFWNTEAFF.

The chain uses TRBV7-2 and TRBJ2-5; TCRdb proposes TRBD1, but this gene call is untestable without DNA. Germline loops: CDR1 SGHTA, CDR2 FQGNSA. The CDR3 length is 17 residues. CDR3 region: CASSLKSGGYFQETQYF.

V is TRBV28 and J is TRBJ2-7; absent DNA, TCRdb's TRBD2 call cannot be checked. The CDR3 is made up of 14 amino acids. Germline V gene sequence: CDR1 MDHEN, CDR2 SYDVKM. The chain's CDR3 is CASSHSLAGYEQYF.

V gene TRBV6-6 combines with J gene TRBJ2-3. This CDR3 has 13 residues. Germline V gene data show CDR1 as MNHNY and CDR2 as SVGAGI (reference sequence). This chain's CDR3 is CASSWSDTDTQYF.

The rearrangement links TRBV15 to TRBJ1-1; TCRdb proposes TRBD1, but this gene call is untestable without DNA. Germline V gives CDR1 LNHNV, CDR2 YYDKDF (reference sequence). The CDR3 length is 16 residues. The chain's CDR3 is CATSRDRGAWNTEAFF.

The genes are TRBV7-2 and TRBJ2-1; the D call of TRBD2 rests on TCRdb alone, since no DNA is present to check it. The CDR3 is 15 residues long. Germline V lookup: CDR1 SGHTA, CDR2 FQGNSA. The CDR3 loop reads CASRQSSGSSYEQFF.

The chain joins TRBV28 to TRBJ2-3; TCRdb's D call of TRBD1 is untestable without DNA. CDR1 MDHEN and CDR2 SYDVKM come from the germline V gene. The CDR3 has 12 residues. CDR3 residues: CASRQGVDTQYF.

V and J are TRBV28 and TRBJ1-2; TCRdb proposes TRBD1, but this gene call is untestable without DNA. This CDR3 is 15 amino acids long. The V gene's germline CDR1 is MDHEN and CDR2 SYDVKM. The CDR3 loop reads CASSPPKYRTYGYTF.

The rearrangement links TRBV6-2 or TRBV6-3 to TRBJ1-1. This CDR3 has 13 amino acids. CDR1 is MNHEY and CDR2 is SVGEGT in the germline V gene. The CDR3 is CASSYYGDTEAFF.

V usage is TRBV12-3 or TRBV12-4 and J usage is TRBJ2-7; the D call from TCRdb, TRBD2, cannot be confirmed without DNA. The CDR3 covers 14 residues. This chain's CDR3 is CASSLTSRQYEQYF.

This chain uses TRBV7-8 with TRBJ2-1. The CDR3 is 12 amino acids. CDR1 SGHVS and CDR2 FQNEAQ come from the germline V gene. The CDR3 loop is CASSLNSGEQFF. Together with reference TRBV7-8 and TRBJ2-1, the CDR3 gives the full variable domain: GAGVSQSPRYKVAKRGQDVALRCDPISGHVSLFWYQQALGQGPEFLTYFQNEAQLDKSGLPSDRFFAERPEGSVSTLKIQRTQQEDSAVYLCASSLNSGEQFFGPGTRLTVL.

The rearrangement links TRBV29-1 to TRBJ2-7. The germline V gene has CDR1 SQVTM and CDR2 ANQGSEA. The CDR3 covers 12 residues. CDR3 residues: CSSQETGYEQYF.

The chain employs TRBV29-1 and TRBJ1-1. The CDR3 contains 12 residues. Looked up from germline, CDR1 is SQVTM and CDR2 is ANQGSEA. The CDR3 region is CNVVLGNTEAFF.